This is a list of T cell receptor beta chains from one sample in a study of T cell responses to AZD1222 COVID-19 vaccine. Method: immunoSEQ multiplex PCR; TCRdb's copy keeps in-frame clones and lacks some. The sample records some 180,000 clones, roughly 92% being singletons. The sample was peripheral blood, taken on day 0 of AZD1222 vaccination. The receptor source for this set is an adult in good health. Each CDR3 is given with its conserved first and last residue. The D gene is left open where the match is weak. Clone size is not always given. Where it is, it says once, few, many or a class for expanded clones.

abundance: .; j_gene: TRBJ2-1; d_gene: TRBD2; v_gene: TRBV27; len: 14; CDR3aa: CASSNPGGEDEQFF; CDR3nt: TGTGCCAGCAGTAATCCGGGGGGTGAGGATGAGCAGTTCTTC
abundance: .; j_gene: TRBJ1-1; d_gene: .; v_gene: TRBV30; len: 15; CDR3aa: CAWSVGVGSPFEAFF; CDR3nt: TGTGCCTGGAGTGTAGGTGTGGGGTCGCCATTTGAAGCTTTCTTT
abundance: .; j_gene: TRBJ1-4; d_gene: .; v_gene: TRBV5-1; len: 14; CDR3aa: CASSHRAGGEKLFF; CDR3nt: TGCGCCAGCAGCCACCGGGCTGGGGGGGAAAAACTGTTTTTT
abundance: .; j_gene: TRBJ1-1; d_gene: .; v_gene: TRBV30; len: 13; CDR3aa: CAWSVGGNTEAFF; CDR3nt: TGTGCCTGGAGTGTGGGTGGGAACACTGAAGCTTTCTTT
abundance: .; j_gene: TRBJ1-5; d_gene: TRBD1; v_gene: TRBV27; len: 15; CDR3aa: CASKSETGRNQPQHF; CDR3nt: TGTGCCAGCAAAAGCGAGACAGGGAGGAATCAGCCCCAGCATTTT
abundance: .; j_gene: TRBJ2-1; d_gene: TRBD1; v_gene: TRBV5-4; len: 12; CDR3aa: CASSFGQVEQFF; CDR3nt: TGTGCCAGCAGCTTCGGACAGGTAGAGCAGTTCTTC
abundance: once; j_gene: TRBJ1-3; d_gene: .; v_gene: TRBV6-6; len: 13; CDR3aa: CASRGRRGNTIYF; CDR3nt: TGTGCCAGCAGGGGGCGTCGTGGAAACACCATATATTTT
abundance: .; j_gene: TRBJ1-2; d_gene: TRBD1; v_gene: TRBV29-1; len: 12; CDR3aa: CSVAGTGYGYTF; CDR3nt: TGCAGCGTAGCCGGGACAGGCTATGGCTACACCTTC
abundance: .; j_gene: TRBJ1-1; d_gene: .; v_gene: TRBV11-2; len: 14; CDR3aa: CASSSPPWGTEAFF; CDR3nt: TGTGCCAGCAGCTCACCCCCCTGGGGCACTGAAGCTTTCTTT
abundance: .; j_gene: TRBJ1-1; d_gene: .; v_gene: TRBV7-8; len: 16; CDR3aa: CASSLMQSPLNTEAFF; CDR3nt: TGTGCCAGCAGCTTAATGCAGAGCCCTTTGAACACTGAAGCTTTCTTT
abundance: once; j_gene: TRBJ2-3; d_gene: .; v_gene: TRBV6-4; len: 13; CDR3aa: CASSDSQEGTQYF; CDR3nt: TGTGCCAGCAGTGACTCACAGGAGGGTACGCAGTATTTT
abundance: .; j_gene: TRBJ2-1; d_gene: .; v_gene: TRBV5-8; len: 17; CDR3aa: CASSLATTRASYNEQFF; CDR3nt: TGTGCCAGCAGCTTGGCGACCACCAGGGCCTCCTACAATGAGCAGTTCTTC
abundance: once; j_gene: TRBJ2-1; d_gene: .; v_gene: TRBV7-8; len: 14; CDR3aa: CASSPPQRRNEQFF; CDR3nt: TGTGCCAGCAGCCCCCCCCAACGTCGCAATGAGCAGTTCTTC
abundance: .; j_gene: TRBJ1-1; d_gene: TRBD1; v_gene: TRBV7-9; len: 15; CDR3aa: CASSFQQGLNTEAFF; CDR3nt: TGTGCCAGCAGCTTCCAACAGGGGTTGAACACTGAAGCTTTCTTT
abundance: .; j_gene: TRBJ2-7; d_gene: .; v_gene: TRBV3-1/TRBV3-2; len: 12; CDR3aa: CASSRLDYEQYF; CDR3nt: TGTGCCAGCAGCCGACTAGACTACGAGCAGTACTTC
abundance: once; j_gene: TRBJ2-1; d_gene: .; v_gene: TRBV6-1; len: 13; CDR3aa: CASSEQAFHEQFF; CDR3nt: TGTGCCAGCAGTGAACAGGCTTTCCATGAGCAGTTCTTC
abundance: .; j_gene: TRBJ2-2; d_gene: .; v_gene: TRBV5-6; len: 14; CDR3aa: CASQYKRSTGELFF; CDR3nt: TGTGCCAGCCAATACAAAAGGAGCACCGGGGAGCTGTTTTTT
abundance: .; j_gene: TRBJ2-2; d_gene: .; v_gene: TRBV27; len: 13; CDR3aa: CASSLQGPGELFF; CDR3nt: TGTGCCAGCAGTCTCCAGGGTCCCGGGGAGCTGTTTTTT